The following is a TCR beta chain sequence with its context. Its antigen is undetermined. The data were taken from a study of beta chain features in type 1 diabetes. Per the germline V gene, CDR1 is SGHAT and CDR2 is FQNNGV. The CDR3 contains 17 residues. V gave up 1 base and J gave up 0 bases, with 14 bases separating them. Notes on the study in general: Reduced insertions and increased deletions marked VDJ junctions in type 1 diabetes patients.

Expressed TCRB transcripts got sequenced, as all isolated RNA was reverse transcribed. The repertoire was sequenced with immunoSEQ multiplex PCR; TCRdb's copy has only in-frame clones and lacks some. In the table there are 150,000 to 180,000 clones, about 8.1% of which are singletons. The genes are TRBV11-2 and TRBJ2-3, with D possibly being TRBD2 (6 bases). This clonotype was sampled from a man between 18 and 29 years old in good health. The sequenced sample consisted of central memory CD4+ T cells from blood. The CDR3 sequence: CASSLGSKGTSTDTQYF. CDR3 nucleotides: TGTGCCAGCAGCTTAGGGAGCAAGGGGACTAGCACAGATACGCAGTATTTT.